The source of this T cell receptor (beta chain) is a study of neurological immune-mediated disorders. Study outcomes and limitations: Private repertoires in all groups were suggested, as expanded clones shared no CDR3 amino acid sequences across subjects.

MiXCR was run by TCRdb on the 5' RACE reads, yielding one entry per CDR3 protein. The sample holds about 66,000 distinct CDR3 sequences, 4.5% seen once. The CDR3 contains 13 residues. The V end was cut by 5 bases, the J end by 1 base, with 11 bases between. CDR1 and CDR2 from the germline V gene are DFQATT and SNEGSKA (reference sequence). The unsorted libraries were generated from a total of 2 million PBMCs, which had been stored in RNAlater at -80 C. This clonotype was counted many times. Its target is unknown. This receptor was obtained from a man aged 30 to 39 with multiple sclerosis. The chain couples TRBV20-1 to TRBJ1-1; D gene ambiguous. The material sequenced was PBMCs. The CDR3 coding sequence is TGCAGTGCTCGACCTAGGCAGAACACTGAAGCTTTCTTT. Its translation is CSARPRQNTEAFF.